The TCR beta chain under discussion was sequenced for a study of blood T cell repertoires in COVID-19. Looking at the study overall: The cDNA or gDNA used as material had been derived from T cells, B-cell-depleted T cells, or PBMCs.

The protocol was immunoSEQ multiplex PCR, while the TCRdb copy is restricted to in-frame clones and leaves out a portion. There are about 150,000 clones in the sample; 70% to 90% occur only once, and approximately 3% lies in the top ten. This clone was seen just once. This clonotype was obtained from a man aged 60 to 75 with acute or convalescent COVID-19. Sequenced: peripheral blood.

CDR3 bases: TGTGCCAGCAGCCTTGATCGGACAGGATCTGGAAACACCATATATTTT. It specifies CASSLDRTGSGNTIYF. This rearrangement joins TRBV5-4 to TRBJ1-3, with 7 bases matching TRBD1. Germline CDR1 reads SGHNT; CDR2 reads YYREEE (reference sequence). This CDR3 is 16 amino acids long. The trim removed 4 bases at V and 1 base at J, leaving 8 bases unmatched.